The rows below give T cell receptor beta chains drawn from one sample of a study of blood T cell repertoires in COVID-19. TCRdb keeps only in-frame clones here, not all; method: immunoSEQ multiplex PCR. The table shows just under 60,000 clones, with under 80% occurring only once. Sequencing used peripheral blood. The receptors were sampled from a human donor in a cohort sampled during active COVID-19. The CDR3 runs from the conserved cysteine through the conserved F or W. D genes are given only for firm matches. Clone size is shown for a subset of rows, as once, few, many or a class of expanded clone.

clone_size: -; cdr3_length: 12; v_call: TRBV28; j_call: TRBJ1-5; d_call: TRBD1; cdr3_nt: TGTGCCAGCGGACAGGGGGTTCGGCCCCAGCATTTT; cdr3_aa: CASGQGVRPQHF
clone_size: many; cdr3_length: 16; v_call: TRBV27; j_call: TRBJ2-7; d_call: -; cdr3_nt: TGTGCCAGCAGTCCGACCTCCTTAGGGGGAGGGATCGAGCAGTACTTC; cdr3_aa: CASSPTSLGGGIEQYF
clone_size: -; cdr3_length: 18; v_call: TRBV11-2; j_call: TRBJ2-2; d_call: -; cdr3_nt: TGTGCCAGCAGCTTTGGAGGGGAACAGTTCGCGAACACCGGGGAGCTGTTTTTT; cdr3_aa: CASSFGGEQFANTGELFF
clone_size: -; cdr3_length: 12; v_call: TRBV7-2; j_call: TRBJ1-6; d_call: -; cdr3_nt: TGTGCCAGCAGCACGGACAGAGGGCCCCTCCACTTT; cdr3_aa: CASSTDRGPLHF
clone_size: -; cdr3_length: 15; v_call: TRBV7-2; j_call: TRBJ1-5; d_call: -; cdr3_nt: TGTGCCAGCAGCTTAGATTCAGGGTTCAATCAGCCCCAGCATTTT; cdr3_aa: CASSLDSGFNQPQHF
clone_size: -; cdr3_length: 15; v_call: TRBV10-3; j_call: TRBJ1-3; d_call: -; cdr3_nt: TGTGCCATCAGTGAACAGGGACTAAAAGGAAACACCATATATTTT; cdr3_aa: CAISEQGLKGNTIYF
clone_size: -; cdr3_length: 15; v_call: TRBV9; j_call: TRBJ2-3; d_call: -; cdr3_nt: TGTGCCAGCAGCGAGCAGGGAACGGGCACAGATACGCAGTATTTT; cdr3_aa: CASSEQGTGTDTQYF
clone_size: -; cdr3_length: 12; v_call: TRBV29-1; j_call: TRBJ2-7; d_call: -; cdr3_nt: TGCAGCGGAGGCCCTAGCTCCTACGAGCAGTACTTC; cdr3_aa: CSGGPSSYEQYF
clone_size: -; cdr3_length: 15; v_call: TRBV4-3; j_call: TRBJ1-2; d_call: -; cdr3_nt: TGCGCCAGCAGCCCCCTGCGGAGGGTGTGGTATGGCTACACCTTC; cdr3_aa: CASSPLRRVWYGYTF
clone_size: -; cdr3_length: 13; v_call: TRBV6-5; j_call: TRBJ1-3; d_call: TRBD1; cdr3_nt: TGTGCCACCAGGACAGGCTCTGGAAACACCATATATTTT; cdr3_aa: CATRTGSGNTIYF
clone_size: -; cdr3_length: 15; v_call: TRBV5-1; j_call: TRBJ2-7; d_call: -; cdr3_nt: TGCGCCAGCTCCCGTGATGCCGGGAGCTCCTACGAGCAGTACTTC; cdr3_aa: CASSRDAGSSYEQYF
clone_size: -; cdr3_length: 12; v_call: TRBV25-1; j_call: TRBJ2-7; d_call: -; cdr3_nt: TGTGCCAGCCGGGACACGGGGCGCGAGCAGTACTTC; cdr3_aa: CASRDTGREQYF
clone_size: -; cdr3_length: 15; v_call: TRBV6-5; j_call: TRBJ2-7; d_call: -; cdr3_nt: TGTGCCAGCAGTTACGGGGGCGGGAGACAACACGAGCAGTACTTC; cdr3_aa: CASSYGGGRQHEQYF
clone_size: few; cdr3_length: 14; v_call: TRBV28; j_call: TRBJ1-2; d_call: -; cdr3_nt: TGTGCCAGCAGCTTACGGGACAATAACTATGGCTACACCTTC; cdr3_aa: CASSLRDNNYGYTF